These 27 T cell receptor beta chains were all obtained from the same sample, sequenced in a study of blood T cells in healthy people across ages. The second PCR ran about 6 to 11 cycles with a sample-barcoded 5' primer and J-beta primers. TCRdb re-analysed the 5' RACE reads in MiXCR, keeping a single row per CDR3 protein. The sample holds 650,000 to 700,000 distinct CDR3 sequences, about a third seen once. Sample: blood. Source of these receptors: a woman aged 80 or over in good health.

With respect to this clonotype: One end of the junction fails to match germline, which may point to a read error. The CDR3: CAGSWTGRGTDTQYF. CDR3 DNA: TGTGCCGGCAGCTGGACCGGTAGAGGCACAGATACGCAGTATTTT. V usage is TRBV11-2 and J usage is TRBJ2-3; no definite D call. The CDR3 is 15 residues long. In germline, CDR1 is SGHAT, CDR2 FQNNGV. The full variable domain, completed using reference TRBV11-2 and TRBJ2-3, is EAGVAQSPRYKIIEKRQSVAFWCNPISGHATLYWYQQILGQGPKLLIQFQNNGVVDDSQLPKDRFSAERLKGVDSTLKIQPAKLEDSAVYLCAGSWTGRGTDTQYFGPGTRLTVL.

The chain recombines TRBV28 with TRBJ1-1; D is unclear. With 3 bases removed from V and 8 bases from J, the gap between germline ends came to 13 bases. The CDR3 is 13 amino acids. Looked up from germline, CDR1 is MDHEN and CDR2 is SYDVKM. The chain's CDR3 is CASSLPPPREAFF. Written as DNA, the CDR3 is TGTGCCAGCAGTTTGCCCCCCCCAAGAGAAGCTTTCTTT.

This clonotype was seen a few times. The chain recombines TRBV19 with TRBJ2-1; 7 bases are shared with TRBD2. The CDR3 is 15 amino acids. The germline V gene has CDR1 LNHDA and CDR2 SQIVND (reference sequence). V lost 2 bases, J lost 9 bases, and 10 bases stayed unmatched. CDR3 in amino acids: CASSIYLGGVGEQFF. DNA for the CDR3: TGTGCCAGTAGTATATATCTTGGGGGGGTTGGTGAGCAGTTCTTC.

This clonotype was seen only a few times. This chain's CDR3 is CASSLYQGINGYTF. CDR3 sequence (DNA): TGTGCCAGCAGCCTCTACCAGGGTATCAATGGCTACACCTTC. The rearrangement links TRBV7-8 to TRBJ1-2, with a tentative D call TRBD1 (5 bases). Germline loops: CDR1 SGHVS, CDR2 FQNEAQ. The CDR3 covers 14 residues. Trimming cost V 5 bases and J 6 bases, with 16 bases left between them.

Points on this clonotype: This clone may be a read error of a much larger clone one base away. This chain joins TRBV20-1 and TRBJ2-1, with 7 bases that match TRBD1. This CDR3 comprises 14 residues. Germline CDR1 is DFQATT and CDR2 is SNEGSKA (reference sequence). V was clipped by 0 bases and J by 13 bases; unmatched bases: 12. The CDR3 sequence: CSAREGQARETQFF. The CDR3 nucleotides read TGCAGTGCTAGAGAAGGACAGGCTAGAGAGACCCAGTTCTTC.

Comment on this clonotype: A much larger clone differs from this one at a single base, so this may be a read error. The gene calls are TRBV5-6 and TRBJ2-3, with 9 positions matching TRBD2. CDR1 SGHDT and CDR2 YYEEEE come from the germline V gene. The CDR3 sequence is 16 residues long. CDR3 sequence: CANSPMGLAGMDTQYF. CDR3 coding DNA: TGTGCCAACAGCCCCATGGGACTAGCCGGTATGGATACGCAGTATTTT.

V usage is TRBV29-1 and J usage is TRBJ1-2; TRBD1 is a possible D gene (5 bases). This CDR3 is 10 amino acids long. Germline CDR1 and CDR2: SQVTM and ANQGSEA. Trimming removed 7 bases at V and 8 bases at J, with 11 bases between. DNA of the CDR3: TGCAGCGGGGGGGATTCCGGCTACACCTTC. Amino acids: CSGGDSGYTF.

Many counts were recorded for this clonotype. The V and J genes are TRBV6-1 and TRBJ2-3; 7 bases agree with TRBD2. V lost 4 bases and J lost 3; bases outside the gene matches: 4. CDR3 length equals 14 residues. Germline V gene lookup returns CDR1 MNHNS and CDR2 SASEGT. As DNA, the CDR3 is TGTGCCAGCAGTGGGCTAGCGGAAACAGATACGCAGTATTTT. Residues: CASSGLAETDTQYF.

Worth noting for this clonotype: The junction differs from germline at one of its ends, possibly a read error. V and J are TRBV7-2 and TRBJ2-3; D may correspond to TRBD1 or TRBD2 (5 bases each). The germline CDR1 and CDR2 sequences are SGHTA and FQGNSA. CDR3 length: 12 residues. The CDR3 DNA reads TGTGCCAGCAGCCACGGGGCAGATACGCGGTATTTT. This encodes CASSHGADTRYF.

This clonotype has ten or more counts. This chain connects TRBV20-1 to TRBJ2-7; D ambiguous. CDR1 and CDR2 from the germline V gene are DFQATT and SNEGSKA (reference sequence). There are 12 residues in the CDR3. The V end lost 2 bases, the J end lost 1 base, and 6 bases lay between the germline ends. The CDR3 sequence is CSARLSSYEQYF. CDR3 coding DNA: TGCAGTGCTAGACTCAGTTCCTACGAGCAGTACTTC.

This sequence joins TRBV20-1 and TRBJ2-1; 7 bases map to TRBD2. The CDR3 spans 15 residues. In germline, CDR1 is DFQATT, CDR2 SNEGSKA (reference sequence). The ends lost 3 bases at V and 4 bases at J; junction bases unmatched: 9. DNA of the CDR3: TGCAGTGCTAGGGGGAGGGTAATGAGTTACAATGAGCAGTTCTTC. This gives the protein CSARGRVMSYNEQFF.

The genes are TRBV20-1 and TRBJ2-7, with 10 bases lining up with TRBD2. CDR1 DFQATT and CDR2 SNEGSKA come from the germline V gene (reference sequence). V was pared by 6 bases and J by 0 bases, with 5 bases of the junction left unmatched. The CDR3 length is 14 residues. The CDR3 protein is CSASSGRISYEQYF. CDR3 sequence (DNA): TGCAGTGCCAGTAGCGGGAGGATCTCCTACGAGCAGTACTTC.

The V and J genes are TRBV20-1 and TRBJ2-4; D tentatively fits TRBD1 or TRBD2 (5 bases each). The J call may be faulty, since TRBJ2-7 better matches the DNA end. The CDR3 sequence is 13 residues long. Germline CDR1 and CDR2: DFQATT and SNEGSKA (reference sequence). The CDR3 loop reads CSAGRDGPYEQYF. CDR3 bases: TGCAGTGCTGGTCGGGACGGTCCCTACGAGCAGTACTTC.

This clonotype has more than one count but fewer than ten. This may be a read error, as it is one base from a much larger clone. The chain carries TRBV9 and TRBJ2-1, with D tentatively TRBD2 (6 bases). The CDR3 is 15 residues long. CDR1 is SGDLS and CDR2 is YYNGEE in the germline V gene. V gave up 4 bases and J gave up 7 bases, with 18 bases separating them. The CDR3 reads CASSPRGAGGNEQFF. CDR3 DNA: TGTGCCAGCAGCCCCCGGGGCGCCGGAGGGAATGAGCAGTTCTTC. Using reference TRBV9 and TRBJ2-1 for the parts outside the CDR3, the full variable domain is DSGVTQTPKHLITATGQRVTLRCSPRSGDLSVYWYQQSLDQGLQFLIQYYNGEERAKGNILERFSAQQFPDLHSELNLSSLELGDSALYFCASSPRGAGGNEQFFGPGTRLTVL.

Concerning this clonotype itself: The germline gene is not matched at one end of the junction; a read error may be the cause. The V gene is TRBV7-3, the J gene TRBJ1-6; D is undetermined. CDR3 length: 13 amino acids. The germline gives CDR1 SGHTA, CDR2 FQGTGA. The CDR3: CASSPSVGSPRHF. Written as DNA, the CDR3 is TGTGCCAGCAGCCCCTCGGTCGGTTCACCCCGCCACTTT.

The V gene is TRBV7-3, the J gene TRBJ2-1; 7 nucleotides match TRBD1. V lost 6 bases to trimming and J lost 7 bases; unmatched junction nucleotides: 9. Germline V gene lookup returns CDR1 SGHTA and CDR2 FQGTGA. This CDR3 comprises 14 residues. The CDR3 DNA is TGTGCCAGCAGGACAGAGACAGGGCCGAATGAGCAGTTCTTC. Protein sequence: CASRTETGPNEQFF.

This clonotype was counted at least ten times. This chain joins TRBV6-5 and TRBJ2-5; D perhaps matches TRBD1 (5 bases). The germline V and J ends were trimmed by 6 bases and 2 bases, with 16 bases remaining between them. This CDR3 spans 15 amino acids. Germline lookup yields CDR1 MNHEY and CDR2 SVGAGI. CDR3 nucleotide sequence: TGTGCCAGCAGCCGCGGTTGGCAGGGACAAGAGACCCAGTACTTC. As protein: CASSRGWQGQETQYF.

This clonotype was counted between two and nine times. A much larger clone differs from this one at a single base, so this may be a read error. The chain is built from TRBV20-1 and TRBJ1-4; D not certain. Per the germline V gene, CDR1 is DFQATT and CDR2 is SNEGSKA (reference sequence). This CDR3 has 11 residues. In DNA form, the CDR3 reads TGCAGTGCTCCACTTGGGGAAAAACGGTTTTTT. Its translation: CSAPLGEKRFF.

This clonotype appeared many times. The chain links TRBV5-1 to TRBJ2-3; D possibly corresponds to TRBD2 (7 bases). The CDR3 sequence is 16 residues long. V was shortened by 2 bases and J by 5 bases, with 18 bases between the two germline ends. CDR1 is SGHRS and CDR2 is YFSETQ in the germline V gene. The CDR3 nucleotides are TGCGCCAGCAGCTTTCCGACGGGGGGCAGAAAAGATACGCAGTATTTT. This codes for CASSFPTGGRKDTQYF. Filled out from reference TRBV5-1 and TRBJ2-3, the complete variable domain reads KAGVTQTPRYLIKTRGQQVTLSCSPISGHRSVSWYQQTPGQGLQFLFEYFSETQRNKGNFPGRFSGRQFSNSRSEMNVSTLELGDSALYLCASSFPTGGRKDTQYFGPGTRLTVL.

As to this clonotype: A much bigger clone sits one base away, suggesting this may be a read error. The CDR3 DNA reads as TGTGCCAGCACACTCGTAACGGGGGGGCCAGTTTATCACGAGCAGTACTTC. Amino acid sequence: CASTLVTGGPVYHEQYF. The V call is TRBV28, the J call TRBJ2-7; 8 bases align to TRBD2. This CDR3 is 17 amino acids long. Germline V gene lookup returns CDR1 MDHEN and CDR2 SYDVKM. V was pared by 7 bases and J by 5 bases, with 19 bases of the junction left unmatched.

This clonotype showed up many times. The junction departs from the called germline gene at one end, perhaps through a read error. The chain carries TRBV5-1 and TRBJ2-1, with 13 bases aligning to TRBD2. This CDR3 region has 14 residues. The germline gives CDR1 SGHRS, CDR2 YFSETQ. The CDR3 loop is CASSLLAGGNEQFF. The CDR3 DNA reads TGTGCCAGCAGCTTACTAGCGGGGGGGAATGAGCAGTTCTTC.

Ten or more counts support this clonotype. The chain couples TRBV7-2 to TRBJ2-3; D call uncertain. This CDR3 region has 14 residues. The germline V gene has CDR1 SGHTA and CDR2 FQGNSA. Trimming shortened V by 5 bases and J by 6 bases, and 15 bases separated the two germline ends. This CDR3 reads CASSLADVSDTQYF. The DNA of the CDR3 is TGTGCCAGCAGCCTGGCGGATGTATCCGATACGCAGTATTTT. Full variable domain (remainder filled in from reference TRBV7-2 and TRBJ2-3): GAGVSQSPSNKVTEKGKDVELRCDPISGHTALYWYRQSLGQGLEFLIYFQGNSAPDKSGLPSDRFSAERTGGSVSTLTIQRTQQEDSAVYLCASSLADVSDTQYFGPGTRLTVL.

V usage is TRBV5-1 and J usage is TRBJ2-3; 8 nucleotides agree with TRBD2. The trim removed 4 bases at V and 5 bases at J, leaving 12 bases unmatched. The CDR3 is made up of 16 amino acids. Germline loops: CDR1 SGHRS, CDR2 YFSETQ. The DNA of the CDR3 is TGCGCCAGCAGCGCGTTACGGGGGGGCCGTGGAGATACGCAGTATTTT. It translates to CASSALRGGRGDTQYF.

This clonotype was counted a few times. The V and J genes are TRBV5-1 and TRBJ1-3, with no clear D. V lost 5 bases, J lost 2 bases, and 2 bases lay in between. The CDR3 has 11 residues. The germline V gene encodes CDR1 SGHRS and CDR2 YFSETQ. Here the CDR3 DNA reads TGCGCCAGCAGGGCTGGAAACACCATATATTTT. Its protein is CASRAGNTIYF.

The sample holds a few counts of this clonotype. CDR3: CASTQPGNTEAFF. Written as DNA, the CDR3 is TGTGCCAGCACCCAACCGGGGAACACTGAAGCTTTCTTT. This chain joins TRBV7-2 and TRBJ1-1; the D is unclear. From germline, CDR1 is SGHTA and CDR2 FQGNSA. This CDR3 comprises 13 residues. The V end lost 7 bases, the J end lost 1 base, and 10 bases lay between the germline ends.

This clonotype was detected many times. The CDR3 spells CASSKATSYEQYF. Here the CDR3 DNA reads TGTGCCAGCAGCAAAGCGACCTCCTACGAGCAGTACTTC. The chain couples TRBV21-1 to TRBJ2-7. TRBV21-1 is recorded as a pseudogene. The CDR3 totals 13 residues.

This clonotype was seen ten or more times. The chain joins TRBV20-1 to TRBJ2-7; possibly TRBD2 for D (6 bases). There are 15 residues in the CDR3. V was trimmed by 1 base and J by 1 base, leaving 14 bases between them. Germline CDR1 DFQATT, CDR2 SNEGSKA (reference sequence). The CDR3 DNA reads as TGCAGTGCTAGAGGAGCCGCGGGGTATTCCTACGAGCAGTACTTC. It encodes CSARGAAGYSYEQYF.